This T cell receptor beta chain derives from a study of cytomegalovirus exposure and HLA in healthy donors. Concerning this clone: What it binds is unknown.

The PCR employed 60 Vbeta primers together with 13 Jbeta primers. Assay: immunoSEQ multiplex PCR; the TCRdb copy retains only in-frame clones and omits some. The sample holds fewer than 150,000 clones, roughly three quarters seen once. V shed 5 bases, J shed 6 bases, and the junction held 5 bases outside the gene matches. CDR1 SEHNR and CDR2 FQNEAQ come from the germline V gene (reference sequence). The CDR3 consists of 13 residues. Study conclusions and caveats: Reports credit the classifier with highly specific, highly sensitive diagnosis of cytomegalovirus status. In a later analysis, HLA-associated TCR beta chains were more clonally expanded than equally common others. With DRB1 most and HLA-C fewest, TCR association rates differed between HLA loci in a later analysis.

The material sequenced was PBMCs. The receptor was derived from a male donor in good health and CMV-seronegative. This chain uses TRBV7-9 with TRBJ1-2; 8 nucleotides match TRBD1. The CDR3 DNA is TGTGCCAGCAGCGCAGGACAGGGCCATGGCTACACCTTC. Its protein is CASSAGQGHGYTF. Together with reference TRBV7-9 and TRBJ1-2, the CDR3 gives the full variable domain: DTGVSQNPRHKITKRGQNVTFRCDPISEHNRLYWYRQTLGQGPEFLTYFQNEAQLEKSRLLSDRFSAERPKGSFSTLEIQRTEQGDSAMYLCASSAGQGHGYTFGSGTRLTVV.